What follows are 27 T cell receptor beta chains derived from one specimen sequenced in a study of blood T cell repertoires in COVID-19. Repertoires were generated with immunoSEQ multiplex PCR, while TCRdb's copy carries only in-frame clones and drops some. The data hold approximately 140,000 clones, with around 88% observed a single time. Sequenced: peripheral blood. These receptors were obtained from a woman in her sixties or seventies with acute or convalescent COVID-19.

The V gene is TRBV24-1, the J gene TRBJ1-2; TRBD1 is a possible D gene (6 bases). Trimming shortened V by 5 bases and J by 0 bases, and 18 bases separated the two germline ends. The CDR3 length is 17 residues. Germline V CDR1 and CDR2: KGHDR, SFDVKD. The CDR3 DNA reads TGTGCCACCAGTGGTTGGGGACGGGCAGGGGCTAACTATGGCTACACCTTC. Translating it yields CATSGWGRAGANYGYTF.

The V gene is TRBV7-2, the J gene TRBJ2-3; 12 bases are shared with TRBD2. The CDR3 has 17 residues. Germline V CDR1 and CDR2: SGHTA, FQGNSA. V trimming: 5 bases; J trimming: 2 bases; junction bases outside the gene matches: 8. The CDR3 is CASSPRTSGEVTDTQYF. In DNA, the CDR3 is TGTGCCAGCAGCCCAAGGACTAGCGGGGAAGTCACAGATACGCAGTATTTT.

The chain has TRBV11-2 and TRBJ1-1; D may be TRBD1 (6 bases). The CDR3 length is 12 residues. Germline V CDR1 and CDR2: SGHAT, FQNNGV. Trimming removed 5 bases at V and 5 bases at J, with 9 bases between. The CDR3 is CASSTGQTEAFF. The DNA for the CDR3 is TGTGCCAGCAGCACCGGACAGACTGAAGCTTTCTTT.

This chain links TRBV10-3 with TRBJ2-2, with TRBD2 identical over 10 bases. The CDR3 loop spans 15 amino acids. V dropped 4 bases and J dropped 1; count of bases not matched to a gene: 0. The germline gives CDR1 ENHRY, CDR2 SYGVKD. CDR3 sequence: CAISGLAGNTGELFF. CDR3 in DNA: TGTGCCATCAGTGGACTAGCGGGGAACACCGGGGAGCTGTTTTTT.

This chain uses TRBV27 with TRBJ1-2; no firm D call. V was shortened by 8 bases and J by 2 bases, with 12 bases between the two germline ends. CDR1 and CDR2 from the germline V gene are MNHEY and SMNVEV (reference sequence). This CDR3 spans 13 amino acids. CDR3 sequence (DNA): TGTGCCAGCTTCGACCGACTGAACTATGGCTACACCTTC. Amino acids: CASFDRLNYGYTF.

This clone appeared once. The chain combines TRBV7-9 with TRBJ2-1, with D possibly TRBD1 on 6 matching bases. This CDR3 has 17 residues. Germline loops: CDR1 SEHNR, CDR2 FQNEAQ (reference sequence). Deletions cut 2 bases from V and 9 bases from J, with 23 bases between. The CDR3 reads CASSLSLPAGVVGEQFF. The DNA of the CDR3 is TGTGCCAGCAGCTTATCCCTCCCGGCAGGGGTCGTGGGTGAGCAGTTCTTC.

CDR3 nucleotide sequence: TGTGCCATCAGCGATCCGGGACAGGGATACTACGAGCAGTACTTC. Residues: CAISDPGQGYYEQYF. The V and J genes are TRBV10-3 and TRBJ2-7; 9 bases agree with TRBD1. Unmatched junction bases numbered 9, after V lost 6 bases and J lost 3 bases. The CDR3 length is 15 residues. Germline V gene sequence: CDR1 ENHRY, CDR2 SYGVKD.

The gene calls are TRBV7-2 and TRBJ2-1; TRBD2 agrees at 8 bases. V lost 4 bases, J lost 7 bases, and 3 bases stayed unmatched. This CDR3 contains 13 residues. CDR1 is SGHTA, CDR2 FQGNSA, per germline. Written as DNA, the CDR3 is TGTGCCAGCAGCTGGCGGGGGGTTAATGAGCAGTTCTTC. It specifies CASSWRGVNEQFF.

This clone has a single count. The rearrangement joins TRBV5-1 to TRBJ2-3; D call uncertain. This CDR3 comprises 15 residues. Germline V gene sequence: CDR1 SGHRS, CDR2 YFSETQ. Trimming removed 0 bases at V and 3 bases at J, with 11 bases between. The CDR3 spells CASSLEGRLTDTQYF. DNA of the CDR3: TGCGCCAGCAGCTTGGAAGGCAGACTTACAGATACGCAGTATTTT.

J is TRBJ2-5 and V is TRBV5-1; tentative D call: TRBD1 (7 bases). The CDR3 spans 15 residues. Germline CDR1 reads SGHRS; CDR2 reads YFSETQ. Trimming took 3 bases from V and 4 from J, leaving 16 bases between them. CDR3 sequence reads: CASSSPQGGRETQYF. The CDR3 DNA reads as TGCGCCAGCAGCTCGCCCCAGGGGGGCCGAGAGACCCAGTACTTC. Drawing the rest from reference TRBV5-1 and TRBJ2-5, the complete variable domain is KAGVTQTPRYLIKTRGQQVTLSCSPISGHRSVSWYQQTPGQGLQFLFEYFSETQRNKGNFPGRFSGRQFSNSRSEMNVSTLELGDSALYLCASSSPQGGRETQYFGPGTRLLVL.

This clone was detected only a few times. This chain uses TRBV28 with TRBJ1-1; possible D gene TRBD1, 6 bases. Trimming left V 4 bases short and J 8 bases short, with 11 bases between. There are 12 residues in the CDR3. CDR1 and CDR2 from the germline V gene are MDHEN and SYDVKM. CDR3 region: CASSSQGLEAFF. CDR3 DNA: TGTGCCAGCAGTTCACAGGGTCTAGAAGCTTTCTTT.

This chain joins TRBV5-6 and TRBJ2-1; D perhaps matches TRBD2 (6 bases). CDR3 size: 14 residues. The V end was cut by 3 bases, the J end by 7 bases, with 14 bases between. Looked up from germline, CDR1 is SGHDT and CDR2 is YYEEEE. The CDR3 sequence is CASSSPGDSNEQFF. The CDR3 DNA reads TGTGCCAGCAGCTCCCCCGGGGACTCAAATGAGCAGTTCTTC.

The chain carries TRBV5-1 and TRBJ2-7, with 7 bases fitting TRBD2. CDR1 is SGHRS and CDR2 is YFSETQ in the germline V gene. This CDR3 spans 15 amino acids. V trimming: 0 bases; J trimming: 3 bases; junction bases outside the gene matches: 6. The CDR3 bases are TGCGCCAGCAGCTTGGGGCTTGGGGGGGACTACGAGCAGTACTTC. This sequence encodes CASSLGLGGDYEQYF.

The chain joins TRBV4-2 to TRBJ2-3; weak D call: TRBD1 (5 bases). In germline, CDR1 is LGHNA, CDR2 YNFKEQ. V lost 0 bases and J 5 bases, leaving 9 bases between the germline ends. The CDR3 has 14 residues. The CDR3 DNA reads TGTGCCAGCAGCCAAGAACAGGATCAAGATACGCAGTATTTT. It translates to CASSQEQDQDTQYF.

The J gene is TRBJ1-4, the V gene TRBV5-6, with D unresolved. Deletions cut 4 bases from V and 4 bases from J, with 11 bases between. There are 14 residues in the CDR3. Per germline, CDR1 SGHDT and CDR2 YYEEEE. The DNA of the CDR3 is TGTGCCAGCAGCCCAACTGCAAGTAATGAAAAACTGTTTTTT. Translating gives CASSPTASNEKLFF.

This chain joins TRBV30 and TRBJ1-4; no firm D call. The CDR3 covers 13 residues. V lost 3 bases and J 8 bases, leaving 13 bases between the germline ends. Germline V lookup: CDR1 GTSNPN, CDR2 SVGIG (reference sequence). CDR3 in amino acids: CAWREKSWEKLFF. The CDR3 nucleotides read TGTGCCTGGAGAGAAAAGAGCTGGGAAAAACTGTTTTTT.

This chain uses TRBV7-9 with TRBJ2-5; TRBD1 is a possible D gene (6 bases). V was cut by 7 bases and J by 5 bases, with 14 bases left in between. The CDR3 spans 13 residues. Germline CDR1 reads SEHNR; CDR2 reads FQNEAQ (reference sequence). The DNA of the CDR3 is TGTGCCAGCAACGAACAGGGTTCCGAGACCCAGTACTTC. Translated: CASNEQGSETQYF. The complete variable domain, with remaining parts taken from reference TRBV7-9 and TRBJ2-5, reads DTGVSQNPRHKITKRGQNVTFRCDPISEHNRLYWYRQTLGQGPEFLTYFQNEAQLEKSRLLSDRFSAERPKGSFSTLEIQRTEQGDSAMYLCASNEQGSETQYFGPGTRLLVL.

The genes are TRBV19 and TRBJ1-1; D is unclear. Germline CDR1 LNHDA, CDR2 SQIVND (reference sequence). V gave up 2 bases and J gave up 5 bases, with 9 bases separating them. The CDR3 spans 13 residues. Here the CDR3 DNA reads TGTGCCAGTAGTATAAAGTCCGGGACTGAAGCTTTCTTT. Protein sequence: CASSIKSGTEAFF.

This clone was detected once. The CDR3 sequence: CASSWAQNSPLHF. CDR3 nucleotides: TGTGCCAGCAGTTGGGCTCAAAATTCACCCCTCCACTTT. The J gene is TRBJ1-6, the V gene TRBV6-2 or TRBV6-3; D is undetermined. Per the germline V gene, CDR1 is MNHEY and CDR2 is SVGEGT. Trimming shortened V by 4 bases and J by 7 bases, and 8 bases separated the two germline ends. The CDR3 consists of 13 residues.

This chain links TRBV29-1 with TRBJ1-1; D not resolved. CDR1 SQVTM and CDR2 ANQGSEA come from the germline V gene. The CDR3 is 13 residues long. V was shortened by 8 bases and J by 0 bases, with 13 bases between the two germline ends. DNA for the CDR3: TGCAGCCTCTCCAACGGGTTGAACACTGAAGCTTTCTTT. Amino acid sequence: CSLSNGLNTEAFF.

CDR3 region: CASSLGQGIYEQYF. As DNA, the CDR3 is TGTGCCAGCAGTTTGGGACAGGGGATCTACGAGCAGTACTTC. The chain is built from TRBV28 and TRBJ2-7; 10 bases align to TRBD1. CDR1 and CDR2 (germline): MDHEN, SYDVKM. V shed 3 bases, J shed 3 bases, and the junction held 2 bases outside the gene matches. This CDR3 spans 14 amino acids.

This clone was seen once. The chain employs TRBV7-9 and TRBJ1-2, with 7 bases identical to TRBD1. The CDR3 has 14 amino acids. The V segment lost 5 bases and the J segment 5 bases; nucleotides outside the gene matches: 8. Per the germline V gene, CDR1 is SEHNR and CDR2 is FQNEAQ (reference sequence). CDR3 region: CASSPIGGGYGYTF. DNA of the CDR3: TGTGCCAGCAGCCCCATAGGGGGCGGGTATGGCTACACCTTC.

The chain has TRBV30 and TRBJ1-4; the match to TRBD1 covers 7 bases. The CDR3 loop spans 13 amino acids. The V gene's germline CDR1 is GTSNPN and CDR2 SVGIG (reference sequence). The ends lost 3 bases at V and 8 bases at J; junction bases unmatched: 6. The CDR3 protein is CAWRPTGVEKLFF. The DNA of the CDR3 is TGTGCCTGGAGGCCCACAGGGGTGGAAAAACTGTTTTTT.

This chain joins TRBV28 and TRBJ1-1; D gene uncertain. V dropped 9 bases and J dropped 3 bases, with 8 bases sitting between them. Germline loops: CDR1 MDHEN, CDR2 SYDVKM. This CDR3 has 11 residues. Written as DNA, the CDR3 is TGTGCCAGTACTCAGGACACTGAAGCTTTCTTT. It translates to CASTQDTEAFF.

This chain connects TRBV2 to TRBJ1-1, with 7 bases lining up with TRBD1. Germline CDR1 reads SNHLY; CDR2 reads FYNNEI. CDR3 length: 14 residues. Trimming took 8 bases from V and 4 from J; bases not matched to a gene: 10. The CDR3 DNA follows: TGTGCCAGCGGATCGACAGGGCCAGTCACTGAAGCTTTCTTT. It translates to CASGSTGPVTEAFF.

V and J are TRBV7-8 and TRBJ1-4, with D possibly being TRBD1 (6 bases). CDR1 and CDR2 from the germline V gene are SGHVS and FQNEAQ. This CDR3 spans 15 amino acids. Trimming removed 4 bases at V and 7 bases at J, with 16 bases between. The CDR3 loop is CASSSIKDRPEKLFF. In DNA form, the CDR3 reads TGTGCCAGCAGCTCCATCAAGGACAGACCTGAAAAACTGTTTTTT.

The genes are TRBV7-9 and TRBJ2-3; no clear D gene. Trimming pared 5 bases from V and 3 bases from J, leaving 3 bases between. The CDR3 covers 11 residues. The germline V gene encodes CDR1 SEHNR and CDR2 FQNEAQ (reference sequence). This CDR3 is CASSRTDTQYF. DNA of the CDR3: TGTGCCAGCAGCCGGACAGATACGCAGTATTTT.